This T cell receptor beta chain was captured in a study of blood T cell repertoires in COVID-19. The length of the CDR3 is 16 residues. The V gene end was trimmed by 5 bases and the J gene end by 4 bases; junction bases not matched to a gene: 13. Germline V CDR1 and CDR2: MNHEY, SMNVEV (reference sequence). The protocol was immunoSEQ multiplex PCR, while the TCRdb copy is restricted to in-frame clones and leaves out a portion. The sample holds fewer than 400,000 clones, about 87% seen once. V is TRBV27 and J is TRBJ2-7; 8 bases map to TRBD1. Sequenced material: PBMCs or T cells enriched from blood (not recorded which). The receptor's source is a woman under 30 who had recovered from COVID-19. This CDR3 is CASSPGRQGIGYEQYF. CDR3 nucleotides: TGTGCCAGCAGTCCTGGGAGACAGGGGATCGGGTACGAGCAGTACTTC.